What follows are 30 T cell receptor beta chains derived from one specimen sequenced in a study of control samples from healthy donors and cancer patients. The table came from immunoSEQ multiplex PCR; TCRdb's copy has only in-frame clones and leaves some out. Among 75,000 to 95,000 clones listed, approximately 95% were seen once. Sequenced input: blood. The receptors were sampled from a woman aged 30 to 39 in good health.

This sequence joins TRBV7-8 and TRBJ1-1; maybe TRBD1 (6 bases). The germline V and J ends were trimmed by 1 base and 5 bases, with 11 bases remaining between them. Per germline, CDR1 SGHVS and CDR2 FQNEAQ. The CDR3 sequence is 14 residues long. The CDR3 sequence is CASSLVGGLTEAFF. In DNA, the CDR3 is TGTGCCAGCAGCTTAGTGGGGGGGCTTACTGAAGCTTTCTTT.

The V gene is TRBV3-1 (or the pseudogene TRBV3-2), the J gene TRBJ1-5, with D hard to call. CDR1 is LGHDT and CDR2 is YNNKEL in the germline V gene (reference sequence). The length of the CDR3 is 12 residues. V lost 4 bases and J lost 8, with 9 bases in between. In DNA, the CDR3 is TGTGCCAGCAGCCGCGGGATAGAGCCCCAGCATTTT. Its protein is CASSRGIEPQHF.

J is TRBJ2-1 and V is TRBV3-1 (or the pseudogene TRBV3-2); a possible D gene is TRBD1 (5 bases). The germline CDR1 and CDR2 sequences are LGHDT and YNNKEL (reference sequence). V was pared by 0 bases and J by 4 bases, with 7 bases between. This CDR3 has 14 residues. The DNA of the CDR3 is TGTGCCAGCAGCCAAGATGGGGCTTACAATGAGCAGTTCTTC. Translated, it gives CASSQDGAYNEQFF.

This chain uses TRBV5-4 with TRBJ1-6; D not certain. The CDR3 contains 17 residues. Germline CDR1 SGHNT, CDR2 YYREEE (reference sequence). V was shortened by 0 bases and J by 10 bases, with 20 bases between the two germline ends. The CDR3 reads CASSLAGNLARGSPLHF. As DNA, the CDR3 is TGTGCCAGCAGCTTGGCGGGCAACTTGGCCCGGGGATCACCCCTCCACTTT.

CDR3 coding DNA: TGTGCCAGCAGTGAACCGATGGGACAGTACAATGAGCAGTTCTTC. It encodes CASSEPMGQYNEQFF. The genes are TRBV6-1 and TRBJ2-1; 7 bases are shared with TRBD1. V shed 2 bases, J shed 4 bases, and the junction held 5 bases outside the gene matches. The CDR3 spans 15 residues. Germline V gives CDR1 MNHNS, CDR2 SASEGT.

V is TRBV21-1 and J is TRBJ1-2; TRBD1, as called in the table, went unchecked against the DNA. TRBV21-1 is a known pseudogene. This CDR3 spans 10 amino acids. The CDR3 DNA follows: TGTGCCGGTCAAAAGGGGGGCTACACCTTC. Residues: CAGQKGGYTF.

The chain recombines TRBV10-3 with TRBJ2-3; 7 positions agree with TRBD1. Losses at the gene ends were 2 bases for V and 1 base for J; bases not matched to a gene: 3. Germline CDR1 ENHRY, CDR2 SYGVKD. This CDR3 spans 15 amino acids. This chain's CDR3 is CAISERQGGTDTQYF. The DNA of the CDR3 is TGTGCCATCAGTGAGCGACAGGGTGGCACAGATACGCAGTATTTT.

The V call is TRBV13, the J call TRBJ2-3; D may be TRBD1 or TRBD2 (5 bases each). The V end lost 5 bases, the J end lost 4 bases, and 19 bases lay between the germline ends. Germline V CDR1 and CDR2: PRHDT, FYEKMQ (reference sequence). This CDR3 comprises 16 residues. The CDR3 loop is CASSPRGKALADTQYF. The CDR3 DNA is TGTGCCAGCAGCCCCCGGGGCAAAGCTTTGGCAGATACGCAGTATTTT. The variable domain in full, completed from reference TRBV13 and TRBJ2-3, reads AAGVIQSPRHLIKEKRETATLKCYPIPRHDTVYWYQQGPGQDPQFLISFYEKMQSDKGSIPDRFSAQQFSDYHSELNMSSLELGDSALYFCASSPRGKALADTQYFGPGTRLTVL.

The chain carries TRBV21-1 and TRBJ1-2; TRBD1 was called by the table and not checked on the DNA. TRBV21-1 is given as a pseudogene. CDR3 length: 16 residues. The CDR3 DNA reads TGTGCCAGCAGCCAAAAGAGAGCCAGGGGGTCTAGACAGGATACCTTC. This sequence encodes CASSQKRARGSRQDTF.

This clone appeared once. The rearrangement joins TRBV18 to TRBJ1-1; no firm D call. This CDR3 has 15 amino acids. V lost 0 bases and J lost 4, with 12 bases in between. The germline CDR1 and CDR2 sequences are KGHSH and LQKENI. CDR3 amino acids: CASSPPSSGGTEAFF. In DNA form, the CDR3 reads TGTGCCAGCTCACCACCGTCTTCAGGAGGCACTGAAGCTTTCTTT.

The table lists this clone with a count of one. This chain connects TRBV7-8 to TRBJ1-2, with D possibly TRBD1 on 6 matching bases. V was pared by 1 base and J by 5 bases, with 8 bases between. The CDR3 contains 13 residues. In germline, CDR1 is SGHVS, CDR2 FQNEAQ. CDR3 coding DNA: TGTGCCAGCAGCTTAGAACAGGGATATGGCTACACCTTC. It is translated as CASSLEQGYGYTF.

Notes on this clone: Other nucleotide sequences from this sample produce the same CDR3. The gene calls are TRBV6-1 and TRBJ1-5; weak D call: TRBD1 (5 bases). This CDR3 is 15 amino acids long. CDR1 is MNHNS and CDR2 is SASEGT in the germline V gene. V was trimmed by 2 bases and J by 7 bases, leaving 15 bases between them. This chain's CDR3 is CASSENWGGGQPQHF. CDR3 nucleotides: TGTGCCAGCAGTGAAAATTGGGGCGGGGGGCAGCCCCAGCATTTT.

The chain couples TRBV2 to TRBJ1-5; D gene ambiguous. CDR3 length: 16 amino acids. Trimming took 2 bases from V and 0 from J, leaving 11 bases between them. Looked up from germline, CDR1 is SNHLY and CDR2 is FYNNEI. In nucleotides, the CDR3 is TGTGCCAGCAGTGAAAAGTTTTTCACTAGCAATCAGCCCCAGCATTTT. Its translation: CASSEKFFTSNQPQHF.

The V gene is TRBV29-1, the J gene TRBJ1-2, with 10 bases identical to TRBD1. The CDR3 length is 12 residues. With V trimmed by 6 bases and J by 5 bases, 3 bases remained unmatched. In germline, CDR1 is SQVTM, CDR2 ANQGSEA. For the CDR3, the DNA is TGCAGCGTCGGGGACAGGGGATATGGCTACACCTTC. Protein product: CSVGDRGYGYTF. Combining the CDR3 with reference TRBV29-1 and TRBJ1-2 gives the whole variable domain SAVISQKPSRDICQRGTSLTIQCQVDSQVTMMFWYRQQPGQSLTLIATANQGSEATYESGFVIDKFPISRPNLTFSTLTVSNMSPEDSSIYLCSVGDRGYGYTFGSGTRLTVV.

This chain joins TRBV29-1 and TRBJ1-2; D uncertain. The germline CDR1 and CDR2 sequences are SQVTM and ANQGSEA. Trimming pared 3 bases from V and 4 bases from J, leaving 6 bases between. The CDR3 loop spans 11 amino acids. CDR3 nucleotide sequence: TGCAGCGTTGATACGGGCTATGGCTACACCTTC. Translated, it gives CSVDTGYGYTF.

The chain joins TRBV2 to TRBJ1-2; 9 bases fit TRBD1. The length of the CDR3 is 16 residues. Per the germline V gene, CDR1 is SNHLY and CDR2 is FYNNEI. V lost 4 bases and J lost 7; bases outside the gene matches: 13. The CDR3 DNA reads as TGTGCCAGCAGTGGGGGAAAAACAGGGGGCGCATCTGGCTACACCTTC. Amino acid sequence: CASSGGKTGGASGYTF.

V usage is TRBV27 and J usage is TRBJ1-2; 8 bases align to TRBD1. The CDR3 is made up of 14 amino acids. The germline gives CDR1 MNHEY, CDR2 SMNVEV (reference sequence). V trimming: 3 bases; J trimming: 4 bases; junction bases outside the gene matches: 4. The CDR3 region is CASSLSGGRYGYTF. The CDR3, as DNA: TGTGCCAGCAGTTTGTCAGGGGGCCGCTATGGCTACACCTTC.

This clone showed up just once. CDR3 loop: CASSQPNRAPGGYTF. CDR3 nucleotide sequence: TGCGCCAGCAGCCAGCCTAACAGGGCCCCCGGGGGCTACACCTTC. This rearrangement joins TRBV4-1 to TRBJ1-2; D perhaps matches TRBD1 (6 bases). This CDR3 has 15 amino acids. The V end was cut by 3 bases, the J end by 8 bases, with 19 bases between. Per germline, CDR1 MGHRA and CDR2 YSYEKL.

The chain recombines TRBV4-1 with TRBJ2-5; the match to TRBD2 covers 7 bases. CDR1 and CDR2 (germline): MGHRA, YSYEKL. Unmatched junction bases numbered 2, after V lost 0 bases and J lost 4 bases. The CDR3 has 14 residues. CDR3 loop: CASSQDRGVETQYF. CDR3 nucleotides: TGCGCCAGCAGCCAAGATCGGGGGGTAGAGACCCAGTACTTC.

The J gene is TRBJ1-1, the V gene TRBV7-9; D is possibly TRBD1 (6 bases). There are 15 residues in the CDR3. The V gene's germline CDR1 is SEHNR and CDR2 FQNEAQ (reference sequence). Between the trimmed V and J ends, which lost 4 bases and 4 bases, there was a span of 16 bases. The CDR3 DNA reads TGTGCCAGCAGCTATGGGGGCAGGGAGGGCACTGAAGCTTTCTTT. As protein: CASSYGGREGTEAFF.

The J gene is TRBJ2-1, the V gene TRBV2, with 12 bases matching TRBD2. V was clipped by 4 bases and J by 6 bases; unmatched bases: 1. This CDR3 is built from 14 residues. Per germline, CDR1 SNHLY and CDR2 FYNNEI. CDR3 residues: CASSATSGGNEQFF. The DNA of the CDR3 is TGTGCCAGCAGTGCGACTAGCGGGGGCAATGAGCAGTTCTTC.

The gene calls are TRBV3-1 (or the pseudogene TRBV3-2) and TRBJ1-1, with D uncertain. Germline V gives CDR1 LGHDT, CDR2 YNNKEL (reference sequence). The length of the CDR3 is 12 residues. V gave up 4 bases and J gave up 2 bases, with 5 bases separating them. The CDR3 nucleotides are TGTGCCAGCAGCCTCTCTAACACTGAAGCTTTCTTT. This translates into CASSLSNTEAFF.

This clone was picked up one time. The chain recombines TRBV11-2 with TRBJ2-7, with TRBD2 as a possible D gene (6 bases). V was clipped by 1 base and J by 3 bases, with 7 bases between them. The germline CDR1 and CDR2 sequences are SGHAT and FQNNGV. The CDR3 is made up of 13 amino acids. CDR3 in amino acids: CASSLGSGYEQYF. In DNA form, the CDR3 reads TGTGCCAGCAGCTTAGGTAGCGGCTACGAGCAGTACTTC.

The rearrangement uses TRBV7-8 and TRBJ1-2; TRBD1 is a possible D gene (6 bases). V lost 1 base and J lost 7, with 22 bases in between. Germline assignment: CDR1 SGHVS and CDR2 FQNEAQ. The CDR3 is 17 residues long. CDR3 protein: CASSLDISGTSTTGYTF. The CDR3 DNA reads TGTGCCAGCAGCTTAGATATCTCCGGGACAAGCACTACTGGCTACACCTTC.

This rearrangement joins TRBV2 to TRBJ1-2; D is perhaps TRBD1 (5 bases). CDR1 and CDR2 from the germline V gene are SNHLY and FYNNEI. This CDR3 contains 13 residues. Trimming left V 7 bases short and J 8 bases short, with 17 bases between. The CDR3 nucleotides read TGTGCCAGCAATCGGGACGAGGTTGTGGGCTACACCTTC. It specifies CASNRDEVVGYTF.

CDR3 coding DNA: TGTGCCAGCTCACCTCTTACGTCTACGAACACCGGGGAGCTGTTTTTT. Amino acids: CASSPLTSTNTGELFF. The J gene is TRBJ2-2, the V gene TRBV18; D gene ambiguous. In germline, CDR1 is KGHSH, CDR2 LQKENI. The CDR3 loop spans 16 amino acids. The V and J ends lost 3 bases and 0 bases respectively, with 11 bases between them.

CDR3 loop: CARKSPTGVGYTF. The CDR3, as DNA: TGTGCCAGAAAATCCCCGACAGGGGTGGGCTACACCTTC. The chain links TRBV19 to TRBJ1-2; 8 nucleotides agree with TRBD1. This CDR3 is 13 amino acids long. J gave up 8 bases and V 9 bases, and 11 bases lay outside the gene matches. CDR1 and CDR2 from the germline V gene are LNHDA and SQIVND (reference sequence).

The chain carries TRBV6-1 and TRBJ1-4; a possible D gene is TRBD1 (6 bases). V was clipped by 2 bases and J by 7 bases, with 14 bases between them. From germline, CDR1 is MNHNS and CDR2 SASEGT. The CDR3 runs to 15 residues. The CDR3 here is CASSEFRGGREKLFF. DNA of the CDR3: TGTGCCAGCAGTGAATTTCGGGGGGGGCGTGAAAAACTGTTTTTT.

The chain employs TRBV4-2 and TRBJ2-1; TRBD2 aligns across 7 bases. The CDR3 covers 18 residues. Germline values: CDR1 LGHNA, CDR2 YNFKEQ. Losses at the gene ends were 1 base for V and 6 bases for J; bases not matched to a gene: 15. The chain's CDR3 is CASSQGIRLAVYGNEQFF. In DNA, the CDR3 is TGTGCCAGCAGCCAAGGCATACGTCTAGCGGTTTACGGCAATGAGCAGTTCTTC.

The V gene is TRBV28, the J gene TRBJ1-1; D may be TRBD1 (6 bases). The CDR3 runs 16 residues. V was trimmed by 6 bases and J by 0 bases, leaving 17 bases between them. The germline CDR1 and CDR2 sequences are MDHEN and SYDVKM. The CDR3 loop reads CASSPGGGFLNTEAFF. The CDR3 DNA reads TGTGCCAGCAGCCCCGGGGGGGGCTTCCTGAACACTGAAGCTTTCTTT.